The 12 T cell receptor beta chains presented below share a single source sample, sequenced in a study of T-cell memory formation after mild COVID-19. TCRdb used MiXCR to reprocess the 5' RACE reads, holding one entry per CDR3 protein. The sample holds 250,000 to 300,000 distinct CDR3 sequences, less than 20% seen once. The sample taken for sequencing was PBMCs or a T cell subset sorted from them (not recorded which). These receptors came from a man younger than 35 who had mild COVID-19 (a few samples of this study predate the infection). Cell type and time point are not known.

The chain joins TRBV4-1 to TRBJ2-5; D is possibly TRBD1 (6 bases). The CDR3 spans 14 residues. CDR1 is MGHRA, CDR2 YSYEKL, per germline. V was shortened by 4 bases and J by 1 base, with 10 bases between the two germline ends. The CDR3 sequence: CASSREGVQETQYF. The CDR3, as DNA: TGCGCCAGCAGCCGTGAGGGGGTCCAAGAGACCCAGTACTTC.

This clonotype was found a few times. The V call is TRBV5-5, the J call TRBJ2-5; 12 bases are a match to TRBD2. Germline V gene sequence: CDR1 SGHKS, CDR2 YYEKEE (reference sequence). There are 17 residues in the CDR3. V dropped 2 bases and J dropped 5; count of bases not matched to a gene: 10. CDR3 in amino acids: CASSFGLAGTYRETQYF. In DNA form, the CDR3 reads TGTGCCAGCAGCTTCGGACTAGCGGGGACCTATCGGGAGACCCAGTACTTC.

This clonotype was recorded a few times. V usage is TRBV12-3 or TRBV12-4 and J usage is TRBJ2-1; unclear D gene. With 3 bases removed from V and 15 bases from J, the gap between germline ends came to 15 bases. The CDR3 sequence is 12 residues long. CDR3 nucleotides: TGTGCCAGCAGTTTCGGATTAGGCCCATCGTTCTTC. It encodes CASSFGLGPSFF.

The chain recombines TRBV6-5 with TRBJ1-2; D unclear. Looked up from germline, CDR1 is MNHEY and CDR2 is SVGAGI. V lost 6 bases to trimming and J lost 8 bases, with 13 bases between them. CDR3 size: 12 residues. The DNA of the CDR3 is TGTGCCAGCAGCCAAGGCTTCATGGGCTACACCTTC. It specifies CASSQGFMGYTF.

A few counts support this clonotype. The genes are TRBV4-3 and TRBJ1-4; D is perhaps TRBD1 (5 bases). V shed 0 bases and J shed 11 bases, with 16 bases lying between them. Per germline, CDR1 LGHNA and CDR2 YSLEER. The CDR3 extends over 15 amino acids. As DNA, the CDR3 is TGCGCCAGCAGCCAAGAGAGGGACGCGGTTGGGAAACTGTTTTTT. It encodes CASSQERDAVGKLFF.

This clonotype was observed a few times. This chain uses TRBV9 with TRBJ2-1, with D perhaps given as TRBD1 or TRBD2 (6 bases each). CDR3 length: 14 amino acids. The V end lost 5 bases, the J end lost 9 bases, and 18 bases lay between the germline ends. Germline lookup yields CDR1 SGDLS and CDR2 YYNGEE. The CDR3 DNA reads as TGTGCCAGCAGTCAAACCCCCGGGGGCGGTGAGCAGTTCTTC. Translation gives CASSQTPGGGEQFF.

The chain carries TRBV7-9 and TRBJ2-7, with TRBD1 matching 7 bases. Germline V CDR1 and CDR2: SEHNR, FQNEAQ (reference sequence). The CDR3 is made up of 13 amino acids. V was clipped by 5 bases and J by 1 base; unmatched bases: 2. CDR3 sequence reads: CASSGDRSYEQYF. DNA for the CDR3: TGTGCCAGCAGCGGGGACAGATCCTACGAGCAGTACTTC.

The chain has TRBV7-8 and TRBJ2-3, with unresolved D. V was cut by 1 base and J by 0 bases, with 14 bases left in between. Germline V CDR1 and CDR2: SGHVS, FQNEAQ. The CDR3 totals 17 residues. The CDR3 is CASSLVRPASSTDTQYF. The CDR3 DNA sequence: TGTGCCAGCAGCTTAGTCCGGCCAGCCTCTAGCACAGATACGCAGTATTTT.

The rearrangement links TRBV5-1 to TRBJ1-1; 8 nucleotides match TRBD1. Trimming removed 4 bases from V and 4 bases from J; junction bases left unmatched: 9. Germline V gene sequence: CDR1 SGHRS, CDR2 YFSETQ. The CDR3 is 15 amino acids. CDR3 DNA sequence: TGCGCCAGCAGCCAAGGGACAGGTTTGGGCACTGAAGCTTTCTTT. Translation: CASSQGTGLGTEAFF.

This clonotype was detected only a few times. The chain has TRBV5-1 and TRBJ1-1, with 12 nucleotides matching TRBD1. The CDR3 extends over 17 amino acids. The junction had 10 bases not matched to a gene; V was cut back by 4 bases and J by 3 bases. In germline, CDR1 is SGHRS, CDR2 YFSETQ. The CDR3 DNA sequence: TGCGCCAGCAGCCCGGTGGGGACAGGGGGCGCGTACACTGAAGCTTTCTTT. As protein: CASSPVGTGGAYTEAFF.

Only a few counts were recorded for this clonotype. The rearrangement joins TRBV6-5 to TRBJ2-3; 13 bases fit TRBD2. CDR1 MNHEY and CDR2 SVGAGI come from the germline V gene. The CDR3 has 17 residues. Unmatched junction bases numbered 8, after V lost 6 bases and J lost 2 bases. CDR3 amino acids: CASRSRGLAGITDTQYF. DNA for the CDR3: TGTGCCAGCAGATCACGGGGACTAGCGGGGATCACAGATACGCAGTATTTT.

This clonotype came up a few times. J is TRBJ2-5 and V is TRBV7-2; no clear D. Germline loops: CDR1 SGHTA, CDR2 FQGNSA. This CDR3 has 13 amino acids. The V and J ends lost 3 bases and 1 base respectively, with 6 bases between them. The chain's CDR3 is CASSLAFQETQYF. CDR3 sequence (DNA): TGTGCCAGCAGCTTGGCGTTCCAAGAGACCCAGTACTTC. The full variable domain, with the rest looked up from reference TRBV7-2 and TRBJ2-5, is GAGVSQSPSNKVTEKGKDVELRCDPISGHTALYWYRQSLGQGLEFLIYFQGNSAPDKSGLPSDRFSAERTGGSVSTLTIQRTQQEDSAVYLCASSLAFQETQYFGPGTRLLVL.